Each of the 25 T cell receptor beta chains below was sequenced from the same sample in a study of CD8 T cells in ankylosing spondylitis. The study's findings and limits: Blood from ankylosing spondylitis patients appeared to carry a characteristic roughly eight-variant TCR beta motif.

TCRdb re-called the 5' RACE reads through MiXCR, storing one row per CDR3 protein. Counted here are under 450,000 distinct CDR3 sequences, 17% occurring once; the ten biggest clones make up around 0.92%. These receptors lack a known antigen. The specimen was blood, either unsorted or a sorted T cell fraction (not recorded which). The receptors were gathered from a male donor with ankylosing spondylitis.

The chain recombines TRBV20-1 with TRBJ1-2; D not resolved. The CDR3 extends over 13 amino acids. Germline V CDR1 and CDR2: DFQATT, SNEGSKA (reference sequence). V shed 1 base and J shed 5 bases, with 11 bases lying between them. The CDR3 nucleotides read TGCAGTGCTAGAGGGGGTGGAGGTTATGGCTACACCTTC. Amino acids: CSARGGGGYGYTF.

This chain connects TRBV2 to TRBJ1-6; D is unresolved. The CDR3 has 15 amino acids. The germline CDR1 and CDR2 sequences are SNHLY and FYNNEI. Trimming left V 6 bases short and J 6 bases short, with 15 bases between. The DNA of the CDR3 is TGTGCCAGCAGGGTGACCGGGCCGCCTAATTCACCCCTCCACTTT. Protein sequence: CASRVTGPPNSPLHF.

The chain recombines TRBV24-1 with TRBJ2-7; the D call may be TRBD1 or TRBD2 (5 bases each). The V end was cut by 3 bases, the J end by 5 bases, with 13 bases between. The CDR3 length is 14 residues. Germline V gene data show CDR1 as KGHDR and CDR2 as SFDVKD. The CDR3, as DNA: TGTGCCACCAGTGATACAGGAGGTAACCACGAGCAGTACTTC. Its translation is CATSDTGGNHEQYF.

This chain links TRBV20-1 with TRBJ2-6, with D uncertain. V lost 5 bases and J 0 bases, leaving 14 bases between the germline ends. This CDR3 has 16 amino acids. Germline V gene lookup returns CDR1 DFQATT and CDR2 SNEGSKA (reference sequence). This CDR3 reads CSAPPAAYSGANVLTF. CDR3 DNA: TGCAGTGCTCCCCCCGCGGCGTACTCTGGGGCCAACGTCCTGACTTTC.

Concerning this clonotype itself: Germline is not matched at one junction end, which may reflect a read error. J is TRBJ2-3 and V is TRBV2; 7 nucleotides match TRBD2. CDR1 is SNHLY, CDR2 FYNNEI, per germline. The CDR3 contains 11 residues. The CDR3 bases are TGTGCCAGCAGTGAATGGGGTCTAGCGGCTTTT. Translation gives CASSEWGLAAF.

This clonotype was detected only a few times. The CDR3 nucleotides read TGCGCCAGCAGTCTAGGGGGCGCGGGCAAGGAAAAACTGTTTTTT. Translating it yields CASSLGGAGKEKLFF. The J gene is TRBJ1-4, the V gene TRBV4-1; 7 positions match TRBD1. Germline CDR1 MGHRA, CDR2 YSYEKL. The V gene end was trimmed by 6 bases and the J gene end by 8 bases; junction bases not matched to a gene: 12. The CDR3 is 15 amino acids.

The V call is TRBV12-5, the J call TRBJ2-3; the D call may be TRBD1 or TRBD2 (5 bases each). Trimming took off 2 bases at V and 5 bases at J, with 14 bases between the two ends. Germline lookup yields CDR1 LGHNT and CDR2 FRNRAP. The CDR3 covers 15 residues. As DNA, the CDR3 is TGTGCTAGTGGTTTGATTACGCTTGGGGGAGATACGCAGTATTTT. It translates to CASGLITLGGDTQYF.

The rearrangement joins TRBV12-3 or TRBV12-4 to TRBJ2-2; maybe TRBD2 (6 bases). V lost 6 bases, J lost 0 bases, and 17 bases lay in between. This CDR3 has 17 residues. CDR3 sequence: CASREVWGEANTGELFF. CDR3 DNA sequence: TGTGCCAGCAGAGAGGTGTGGGGGGAAGCGAACACCGGGGAGCTGTTTTTT.

This chain connects TRBV12-3 or TRBV12-4 to TRBJ2-3; D remains unclear. Trimming stripped 2 bases from V and 6 bases from J, with 18 bases between. This CDR3 region has 16 residues. CDR3 DNA: TGTGCCAGCAGTTTACCCACCGGGTCCCATACCGATACGCAGTATTTT. Its protein product is CASSLPTGSHTDTQYF.

This clonotype was counted a few times. The V and J genes are TRBV7-6 and TRBJ2-2; D might be TRBD2 (6 bases). The germline CDR1 and CDR2 sequences are SGHVS and FNYEAQ. The CDR3 consists of 15 residues. Trimming took off 5 bases at V and 1 base at J, with 11 bases between the two ends. The CDR3 loop is CASSRRGMNTGELFF. The CDR3 nucleotides read TGTGCCAGCAGCAGGCGGGGCATGAACACCGGGGAGCTGTTTTTT.

V is TRBV20-1 and J is TRBJ2-7, with TRBD1 matching 8 bases. Per germline, CDR1 DFQATT and CDR2 SNEGSKA (reference sequence). This CDR3 has 14 amino acids. J was trimmed by 6 bases and V by 6 bases; bases with no gene match: 13. The CDR3 region is CSAQRGTGGLEQYF. The CDR3 DNA is TGCAGTGCACAGAGAGGGACAGGTGGTCTCGAGCAGTACTTC.

The chain joins TRBV20-1 to TRBJ1-4, with a tentative D call TRBD1 (5 bases). Germline V lookup: CDR1 DFQATT, CDR2 SNEGSKA (reference sequence). The V and J ends lost 5 bases and 6 bases respectively, with 16 bases between them. The CDR3 is 14 amino acids. CDR3 in amino acids: CSARGSGLDEKLFF. The CDR3 nucleotides read TGCAGTGCTCGGGGTTCAGGGCTTGATGAAAAACTGTTTTTT.

This clonotype was seen a handful of times. V is TRBV6-2 or TRBV6-3 and J is TRBJ1-5; D possibly corresponds to TRBD1 (5 bases). CDR1 and CDR2 from the germline V gene are MNHEY and SVGEGT. V was shortened by 2 bases and J by 7 bases, with 12 bases between the two germline ends. CDR3 length: 14 amino acids. CDR3 in amino acids: CASSYGGVRQPQHF. The CDR3 DNA follows: TGTGCCAGCAGTTACGGGGGGGTTCGGCAGCCCCAGCATTTT.

There are a few counts of this clonotype. This sequence joins TRBV25-1 and TRBJ2-7; 11 bases match TRBD2. The CDR3 covers 14 residues. Looked up from germline, CDR1 is MGHDK and CDR2 is SYGVNS. V gave up 4 bases and J gave up 7 bases; unmatched junction bases: 6. This CDR3 reads CASSALAGGREQYF. The DNA of the CDR3 is TGTGCCAGCAGTGCCCTAGCGGGAGGTCGTGAGCAGTACTTC.

This clonotype appeared many times. V gene TRBV7-3 combines with J gene TRBJ2-5, with TRBD2 as a possible D gene (5 bases). CDR3 size: 15 residues. The germline V gene encodes CDR1 SGHTA and CDR2 FQGTGA. The ends were cut back, 1 base at V and 1 base at J, with 10 bases in the middle. The CDR3: CASSLSGRPQETQYF. The CDR3 DNA reads as TGTGCCAGCAGCTTAAGCGGGCGGCCCCAAGAGACCCAGTACTTC.

This clonotype has only a few counts. This chain joins TRBV20-1 and TRBJ2-7; possible D gene TRBD2, 6 bases. The CDR3 totals 16 residues. V lost 3 bases, J lost 4 bases, and 22 bases lay in between. Germline V gene lookup returns CDR1 DFQATT and CDR2 SNEGSKA (reference sequence). The CDR3 bases are TGCAGTGCTAGGCTAGGAGGGGCGGGATCTGGGTACGAGCAGTACTTC. Translation gives CSARLGGAGSGYEQYF.

V and J are TRBV12-3 or TRBV12-4 and TRBJ1-2; D is perhaps TRBD1 (5 bases). The CDR3 totals 14 residues. Trimming removed 6 bases at V and 2 bases at J, with 13 bases between. The CDR3 reads CASREQGLNYGYTF. The DNA for the CDR3 is TGTGCCAGCAGGGAGCAGGGTTTAAACTATGGCTACACCTTC.

There are a few counts of this clonotype. The chain is built from TRBV4-2 and TRBJ2-7; 8 nucleotides line up with TRBD2. Trimming removed 2 bases from V and 0 bases from J; junction bases left unmatched: 6. Germline V gene lookup returns CDR1 LGHNA and CDR2 YNFKEQ. This CDR3 is 16 amino acids long. The CDR3 region is CASSQPASGSSYEQYF. CDR3 DNA sequence: TGTGCCAGCAGCCAACCGGCGAGCGGGAGCTCCTACGAGCAGTACTTC.

The chain couples TRBV5-4 to TRBJ2-5, with 13 positions matching TRBD2. The CDR3 covers 14 residues. CDR1 is SGHNT and CDR2 is YYREEE in the germline V gene (reference sequence). With V trimmed by 4 bases and J by 3 bases, 0 bases remained unmatched. The CDR3 DNA is TGTGCCAGCAGCACTAGCGGGAGGGAAGAGACCCAGTACTTC. This encodes CASSTSGREETQYF.

This clonotype was observed a few times. The chain combines TRBV21-1 with TRBJ2-2; the table's D call TRBD1 went unverified against the DNA. TRBV21-1 is assigned pseudogene status. The CDR3 is 17 amino acids. CDR3 nucleotide sequence: TGTGCCAGCAGCCACCGGGACCCAAAAATGGGCGCCGGGGAGCTGTTTTTT. Translating it yields CASSHRDPKMGAGELFF.

This clonotype has more than one count but fewer than ten. This chain links TRBV7-2 with TRBJ1-2; the D is unclear. Trimming cost V 0 bases and J 1 base, with 6 bases left between them. CDR1 SGHTA and CDR2 FQGNSA come from the germline V gene. This CDR3 is built from 14 residues. The CDR3 protein is CASSLAKDNYGYTF. Written as DNA, the CDR3 is TGTGCCAGCAGCTTAGCCAAGGATAACTATGGCTACACCTTC.

The sample holds a few counts of this clonotype. This chain connects TRBV21-1 to TRBJ2-1; TRBD1 is the table's D call and was not checked against the DNA. TRBV21-1 has pseudogene status. This CDR3 is built from 14 residues. In DNA, the CDR3 is TGTGCCAGCAGCAACCAGGGAGCCTACAATGAGCAGTTCTTC. This sequence encodes CASSNQGAYNEQFF.

This clonotype was seen a handful of times. V is TRBV7-9 and J is TRBJ2-2; D unclear. The length of the CDR3 is 15 residues. V dropped 1 base and J dropped 3 bases, with 9 bases sitting between them. Germline lookup yields CDR1 SEHNR and CDR2 FQNEAQ (reference sequence). DNA for the CDR3: TGTGCCAGCAGCTTAGGGACGGCCGACACCGGGGAGCTGTTTTTT. Amino acids: CASSLGTADTGELFF.

V and J are TRBV3-1 and TRBJ1-1; unclear D gene. Trimming took off 5 bases at V and 2 bases at J, with 6 bases between the two ends. CDR1 is LGHDT, CDR2 YNNKEL, per germline (reference sequence). The CDR3 is 12 amino acids. The CDR3 sequence is CASSDYNTEAFF. Here the CDR3 DNA reads TGTGCCAGCAGCGACTACAACACTGAAGCTTTCTTT. The variable domain in full, with the rest retrieved from reference TRBV3-1 and TRBJ1-1, is DTAVSQTPKYLVTQMGNDKSIKCEQNLGHDTMYWYKQDSKKFLKIMFSYNNKELIINETVPNRFSPKSPDKAHLNLHINSLELGDSAVYFCASSDYNTEAFFGQGTRLTVV.

The table lists this clonotype with many counts. The chain is built from TRBV20-1 and TRBJ2-1, with D hard to call. The CDR3 runs 14 residues. CDR1 is DFQATT, CDR2 SNEGSKA, per germline (reference sequence). Trimming removed 3 bases from V and 0 bases from J, with 9 bases in between. In nucleotides, the CDR3 is TGCAGTGCTAGTGGGCGCCTCTCCTACAATGAGCAGTTCTTC. Its protein product is CSASGRLSYNEQFF.